This T cell receptor beta chain emerged from a study of T-cell reconstitution after alpha-beta-depleted transplantation in children. Study-wide results and caveats: Recipient T cells and thymic progenitors that survived were the source of the high TCRbeta diversity seen at day 60 in some patients. In patients about two months after transplant, alpha-beta T cells reportedly arose from several hundred expanded graft clones. A year post-transplant, T-cell counts and diversity derived mostly from newly produced T cells.

In germline, CDR1 is MGHDK, CDR2 SYGVNS. V was shortened by 5 bases and J by 7 bases, with 18 bases between the two germline ends. The CDR3 is 15 residues long. This clonotype appeared many times. As yet, its antigen is unknown. Library preparation (for TCRbeta) was performed with unique molecular identifiers. MiXCR was run by TCRdb on the PCR reads, yielding one entry per CDR3 protein. The repertoire includes approximately 9,000 distinct CDR3 sequences, approximately 15% of them detected once, and less than 70% sits in the top ten. The sequence came from a male patient aged 10-17 years who had a stem cell transplant for acute lymphoblastic leukemia, so the T cells may come from the graft donor. Here the sequenced sample was PBMCs, mostly from graft donor cells, taken 60 days after TCRalphabeta/CD19-depleted stem cell transplant. The gene calls are TRBV25-1 and TRBJ2-1; possible D gene TRBD2, 6 bases. CDR3 region: CASSNSGPGPNEQFF. In DNA form, the CDR3 reads TGTGCCAGCAGTAACAGCGGGCCAGGTCCAAATGAGCAGTTCTTC.